The 21 T cell receptor beta chains given below trace back to one sample, sequenced in a study of T cell changes during pregnancy in multiple sclerosis. The method was immunoSEQ multiplex PCR; TCRdb's version includes in-frame clones alone and lacks a portion of them. Seen here are around 65,000 clones, roughly 90% observed once, and the top ten hold around 2.7%. The sample in question was peripheral blood, obtained in the second trimester of pregnancy. These receptors all stem from a female donor in good health, enrolled as a control in a pregnancy study.

V usage is TRBV2 and J usage is TRBJ1-1; maybe TRBD1 (6 bases). CDR1 SNHLY and CDR2 FYNNEI come from the germline V gene. V lost 6 bases, J lost 1 base, and 15 bases lay in between. CDR3 length: 15 residues. The CDR3: CASRVSGTSNTEAFF. CDR3 in DNA: TGTGCCAGCAGGGTATCCGGGACATCGAACACTGAAGCTTTCTTT.

The J gene is TRBJ1-2, the V gene TRBV6-4, with D perhaps TRBD1 (5 bases). Trimming removed 6 bases at V and 2 bases at J, with 13 bases between. CDR1 and CDR2 (germline): MRHNA, SNTAGT. The length of the CDR3 is 14 residues. The CDR3 spells CASRAREGNYGYTF. DNA of the CDR3: TGTGCCAGCAGAGCCAGGGAGGGGAACTATGGCTACACCTTC.

The chain recombines TRBV27 with TRBJ2-7, with a tentative D call TRBD2 (5 bases). Between the trimmed V and J ends, which lost 4 bases and 3 bases, there was a span of 16 bases. The CDR3 has 15 amino acids. The germline V gene encodes CDR1 MNHEY and CDR2 SMNVEV (reference sequence). This CDR3 reads CASSYSLAAYYEQYF. DNA of the CDR3: TGTGCCAGCAGTTACTCCCTAGCCGCTTACTACGAGCAGTACTTC.

This chain joins TRBV28 and TRBJ2-2, with 9 positions matching TRBD2. The CDR3 contains 18 residues. Germline CDR1 and CDR2: MDHEN and SYDVKM. J gave up 0 bases and V 4 bases, and 9 bases lay outside the gene matches. The CDR3 sequence: CASSYPPWTSANTGELFF. The CDR3 coding sequence is TGTGCCAGCAGTTACCCCCCTTGGACTAGCGCGAACACCGGGGAGCTGTTTTTT. The whole variable domain, remainder taken from reference TRBV28 and TRBJ2-2, is DVKVTQSSRYLVKRTGEKVFLECVQDMDHENMFWYRQDPGLGLRLIYFSYDVKMKEKGDIPEGYSVSREKKERFSLILESASTNQTSMYLCASSYPPWTSANTGELFFGEGSRLTVL.

This clone was observed a single time. The CDR3 region has the DNA TGTGCTAGTGGTTTGGAACAGGGGGCCCCCTACAATGAGCAGTTCTTC. Translating gives CASGLEQGAPYNEQFF. The V gene is TRBV12-5, the J gene TRBJ2-1; 9 bases are a match to TRBD1. The CDR3 is 16 residues long. V lost 1 base, J lost 2 bases, and 3 bases stayed unmatched. From germline, CDR1 is LGHNT and CDR2 FRNRAP.

This chain uses TRBV6-1 with TRBJ1-1; D unclear. V was clipped by 7 bases and J by 0 bases, with 12 bases between them. CDR1 and CDR2 (germline): MNHNS, SASEGT. The CDR3 extends over 14 amino acids. The CDR3 reads CASTPAGMNTEAFF. DNA for the CDR3: TGTGCCAGCACACCCGCGGGGATGAACACTGAAGCTTTCTTT.

This clone has a handful of counts. The chain uses TRBV28 and TRBJ2-3; D is possibly TRBD1 (6 bases). CDR1 is MDHEN and CDR2 is SYDVKM in the germline V gene. The CDR3 covers 18 residues. V lost 1 base to trimming and J lost 10 bases, with 27 bases between them. The CDR3, as DNA: TGTGCCAGCAGTTTATTGGTATTCGACAGGCGGGTTAGCCGACCGCAGTATTTT. It translates to CASSLLVFDRRVSRPQYF.

This clone was seen just once. This rearrangement joins TRBV28 to TRBJ2-1; TRBD1 is a possible D gene (6 bases). The CDR3 is 14 amino acids. V was cut by 2 bases and J by 5 bases, with 10 bases left in between. CDR1 MDHEN and CDR2 SYDVKM come from the germline V gene. The CDR3 region is CASSLGGKNNEQFF. The CDR3 region has the DNA TGTGCCAGCAGTTTAGGGGGCAAAAACAATGAGCAGTTCTTC.

This clone was observed a single time. J is TRBJ1-1 and V is TRBV28; possible D gene TRBD1, 6 bases. V gave up 4 bases and J gave up 5 bases, with 17 bases separating them. The CDR3 length is 15 residues. Germline V gives CDR1 MDHEN, CDR2 SYDVKM. Written as DNA, the CDR3 is TGTGCCAGCAGTTCCTTAGACAGGCCGGGAACTGAAGCTTTCTTT. Translating it yields CASSSLDRPGTEAFF.

This sequence joins TRBV4-1 and TRBJ1-4, with D tentatively TRBD1 (5 bases). Trimming removed 4 bases at V and 5 bases at J, with 20 bases between. CDR1 MGHRA and CDR2 YSYEKL come from the germline V gene. The CDR3 contains 17 residues. Written as DNA, the CDR3 is TGCGCCAGCAGCCCCTTGGACAATGGTTACGAAAATGAAAAACTGTTTTTT. It is translated as CASSPLDNGYENEKLFF.

This clone came up once. This chain uses TRBV28 with TRBJ1-4, with no clear D. The CDR3 sequence is 13 residues long. V lost 10 bases and J lost 0, with 9 bases in between. Germline CDR1 MDHEN, CDR2 SYDVKM. Written as DNA, the CDR3 is TGTGCCACACAACAGCCAACTAATGAAAAACTGTTTTTT. This encodes CATQQPTNEKLFF.

This sequence joins TRBV5-1 and TRBJ1-4, with 9 nucleotides matching TRBD1. Germline V CDR1 and CDR2: SGHRS, YFSETQ. The ends lost 2 bases at V and 8 bases at J; junction bases unmatched: 7. The CDR3 is 15 residues long. The CDR3 DNA reads TGCGCCAGCAGCTTTAGCGGGACAGGGTCAGAAAAACTGTTTTTT. Its translation is CASSFSGTGSEKLFF. The full variable domain, rest sourced from reference TRBV5-1 and TRBJ1-4, is KAGVTQTPRYLIKTRGQQVTLSCSPISGHRSVSWYQQTPGQGLQFLFEYFSETQRNKGNFPGRFSGRQFSNSRSEMNVSTLELGDSALYLCASSFSGTGSEKLFFGSGTQLSVL.

V is TRBV29-1 and J is TRBJ2-7; a weak D match, TRBD1 (6 bases). The CDR3 is 15 residues long. Germline values: CDR1 SQVTM, CDR2 ANQGSEA. V shed 3 bases and J shed 1 base, with 16 bases lying between them. CDR3 region: CSVERGNEGSYEQYF. CDR3 DNA: TGCAGCGTTGAGAGGGGGAACGAGGGGTCCTACGAGCAGTACTTC.

Comments on this clone: One end of the junction fails to match germline, which may point to a read error. The chain combines TRBV7-7 with TRBJ2-1, with D maybe TRBD2 (6 bases). CDR1 and CDR2 (germline): SSHAT, FNYEAQ (reference sequence). The CDR3 contains 15 residues. In DNA, the CDR3 is TGTGCTAGCAGCTCCAGGCCGGGACTTCACAATGAGCAGTTCTTC. As protein: CASSSRPGLHNEQFF.

V and J are TRBV19 and TRBJ2-2, with D possibly matching TRBD2 (7 bases). The CDR3 runs 15 residues. Trimming stripped 10 bases from V and 1 base from J, with 16 bases between. The germline gives CDR1 LNHDA, CDR2 SQIVND (reference sequence). The CDR3 sequence is CATQGRGLNTGELFF. The CDR3 nucleotides read TGTGCCACCCAAGGGAGGGGGTTGAACACCGGGGAGCTGTTTTTT.

The V call is TRBV5-4, the J call TRBJ2-1; maybe TRBD2 (6 bases). Germline-derived CDR1 and CDR2 are SGHNT and YYREEE (reference sequence). The V end lost 6 bases, the J end lost 10 bases, and 17 bases lay between the germline ends. This CDR3 spans 13 amino acids. CDR3 region: CASNHPRGWEQFF. For the CDR3, the DNA is TGTGCCAGCAACCATCCTCGGGGGTGGGAGCAGTTCTTC. The variable domain in full, with the rest retrieved from reference TRBV5-4 and TRBJ2-1, is ETGVTQSPTHLIKTRGQQVTLRCSSQSGHNTVSWYQQALGQGPQFIFQYYREEENGRGNFPPRFSGLQFPNYSSELNVNALELDDSALYLCASNHPRGWEQFFGPGTRLTVL.

This chain connects TRBV5-1 to TRBJ2-1; 7 nucleotides align to TRBD2. The CDR3 loop spans 17 amino acids. CDR1 SGHRS and CDR2 YFSETQ come from the germline V gene. V lost 4 bases, J lost 2 bases, and 12 bases stayed unmatched. The CDR3 DNA reads as TGCGCCAGCAGCATGGGGCCCCTGAGCGGGGCCTACAATGAGCAGTTCTTC. Protein sequence: CASSMGPLSGAYNEQFF.

The chain has TRBV7-9 and TRBJ1-6; D is unclear. CDR3 length equals 16 residues. The germline V and J ends were trimmed by 0 bases and 10 bases, with 16 bases remaining between them. Germline V gives CDR1 SEHNR, CDR2 FQNEAQ (reference sequence). The DNA for the CDR3 is TGTGCCAGCAGCTTAGCGGCTCCTCTCGCCCTCTCACCCCTCCACTTT. This encodes CASSLAAPLALSPLHF.

The chain joins TRBV2 to TRBJ2-3; possible D gene TRBD2, 7 bases. Germline V CDR1 and CDR2: SNHLY, FYNNEI. Between the trimmed V and J ends, which lost 8 bases and 5 bases, there was a span of 11 bases. The CDR3 loop spans 12 amino acids. CDR3 in amino acids: CASGGAKDTQYF. CDR3 coding DNA: TGTGCCAGCGGGGGGGCGAAAGATACGCAGTATTTT. Supplemented by reference TRBV2 and TRBJ2-3, the full variable domain reads EPEVTQTPSHQVTQMGQEVILRCVPISNHLYFYWYRQILGQKVEFLVSFYNNEISEKSEIFDDQFSVERPDGSNFTLKIRSTKLEDSAMYFCASGGAKDTQYFGPGTRLTVL.

The CDR3: CASSQGEYVGTDTQYF. CDR3 DNA sequence: TGCGCCAGCAGCCAAGGAGAGTATGTAGGCACAGATACGCAGTATTTT. The chain is built from TRBV5-1 and TRBJ2-3; no reliable D call. The CDR3 is 16 amino acids. V gave up 4 bases and J gave up 1 base, with 16 bases separating them. Germline V gene lookup returns CDR1 SGHRS and CDR2 YFSETQ.

The rearrangement joins TRBV7-2 to TRBJ1-1; the match to TRBD1 covers 7 bases. Per germline, CDR1 SGHTA and CDR2 FQGNSA. The CDR3 loop spans 15 amino acids. The V gene end was trimmed by 6 bases and the J gene end by 2 bases; junction bases not matched to a gene: 9. CDR3 coding DNA: TGTGCCAGCAGTTACACCCGGGACAGCAACACTGAAGCTTTCTTT. This codes for CASSYTRDSNTEAFF.